Each of the 2 T cell receptor beta chains below was sequenced from the same sample in a study of blood T cell repertoires in COVID-19. Generated by immunoSEQ multiplex PCR, the TCRdb table keeps only in-frame clones and is missing some. The data show about 81,000 clones, around nine tenths seen once. The source material was peripheral blood. These receptors all stem from a woman of 80 years or more with acute or convalescent COVID-19.

Only a few counts were recorded for this clone. The CDR3 here is CASRRDSDYNSPLHF. The CDR3 DNA sequence: TGTGCCAGCAGACGGGACAGCGACTATAATTCACCCCTCCACTTT. This rearrangement joins TRBV7-2 to TRBJ1-6, with 7 bases matching TRBD1. Trimming took 6 bases from V and 3 from J; bases not matched to a gene: 5. The CDR3 runs 15 residues. Germline CDR1 and CDR2: SGHTA and FQGNSA.

The chain combines TRBV5-1 with TRBJ1-2, with D possibly matching TRBD1 (5 bases). Germline CDR1 is SGHRS and CDR2 is YFSETQ. The CDR3 has 13 amino acids. Trimming cost V 3 bases and J 2 bases, with 8 bases left between them. The DNA for the CDR3 is TGCGCCAGCAGCTCGGACACGAACTATGGCTACACCTTC. The encoded protein is CASSSDTNYGYTF. The full variable domain, completed using reference TRBV5-1 and TRBJ1-2, is KAGVTQTPRYLIKTRGQQVTLSCSPISGHRSVSWYQQTPGQGLQFLFEYFSETQRNKGNFPGRFSGRQFSNSRSEMNVSTLELGDSALYLCASSSDTNYGYTFGSGTRLTVV.